This is a list of T cell receptor beta chains from one sample in a study of blood T cell repertoires in COVID-19. Clones were read by immunoSEQ multiplex PCR, and TCRdb kept only the in-frame ones, dropping some. Of about 210,000 clones detected, approximately 85% appear once; the ten largest clones hold 4.5% to 5%. What was sequenced was peripheral blood. The receptors derive from an elderly woman with acute or convalescent COVID-19. Each CDR3 is given without its conserved first and last residue. Each record gives: V gene, D gene, J gene, CDR3 protein. A D gene is named only where the DNA matches it firmly.

v_call: TRBV19
d_call: -
j_call: TRBJ1-3
cdr3_aa: ASSTRLGTSSGNTIY

v_call: TRBV7-9
d_call: TRBD2
j_call: TRBJ2-7
cdr3_aa: ASSLELAGNYEQY

v_call: TRBV14
d_call: TRBD2
j_call: TRBJ2-1
cdr3_aa: ASSQDPGTSGVEQF

v_call: TRBV27
d_call: TRBD1
j_call: TRBJ1-2
cdr3_aa: ASSLTGDNYGYT

v_call: TRBV29-1
d_call: TRBD2
j_call: TRBJ2-5
cdr3_aa: SVEWGGAQY

v_call: TRBV5-1
d_call: -
j_call: TRBJ2-5
cdr3_aa: ASSSERETQY

v_call: TRBV5-1
d_call: TRBD2
j_call: TRBJ2-5
cdr3_aa: ASSLVASGEETQY

v_call: TRBV11-3
d_call: TRBD1
j_call: TRBJ2-1
cdr3_aa: ASSSHRTGGNEQF

v_call: TRBV7-9
d_call: TRBD1
j_call: TRBJ2-2
cdr3_aa: ASSLGQGVGELF

v_call: TRBV6-5
d_call: -
j_call: TRBJ2-7
cdr3_aa: ASSRESSYEQY

v_call: TRBV28
d_call: TRBD2
j_call: TRBJ2-7
cdr3_aa: ASSLGGSYIYEQY

v_call: TRBV12-5
d_call: TRBD1
j_call: TRBJ2-3
cdr3_aa: ASGPGQGATDTQY

v_call: TRBV7-9
d_call: -
j_call: TRBJ2-7
cdr3_aa: ASSFRRDMEEQY

v_call: TRBV29-1
d_call: -
j_call: TRBJ1-3
cdr3_aa: SVERGSGNTIY

v_call: TRBV5-1
d_call: -
j_call: TRBJ2-7
cdr3_aa: ASSLSGVVYEQY

v_call: TRBV24-1
d_call: -
j_call: TRBJ1-2
cdr3_aa: ATSNGQTNYGYT

v_call: TRBV7-2
d_call: -
j_call: TRBJ2-1
cdr3_aa: ASSLYQRRNEQF

v_call: TRBV6-2/TRBV6-3
d_call: TRBD2
j_call: TRBJ2-4
cdr3_aa: ASSPTGRRTSGRLTKNIQY

v_call: TRBV5-6
d_call: TRBD2
j_call: TRBJ2-1
cdr3_aa: ASSLGRLAGEGAGF

v_call: TRBV5-1
d_call: -
j_call: TRBJ2-2
cdr3_aa: ASSRNRDTGELF

v_call: TRBV10-2
d_call: -
j_call: TRBJ2-7
cdr3_aa: ASQGWNYEQY

v_call: TRBV7-8
d_call: -
j_call: TRBJ2-7
cdr3_aa: ASSLNGYEQY

v_call: TRBV27
d_call: -
j_call: TRBJ2-5
cdr3_aa: ASSPLDQETQY

v_call: TRBV15
d_call: -
j_call: TRBJ1-5
cdr3_aa: ATSQRLGGQPQH

v_call: TRBV18
d_call: TRBD1
j_call: TRBJ1-4
cdr3_aa: ASSPNRGDREKLF

v_call: TRBV7-2
d_call: -
j_call: TRBJ1-1
cdr3_aa: ASSGHTNTEAF

v_call: TRBV5-6
d_call: -
j_call: TRBJ1-2
cdr3_aa: ASSWAAVSYT

v_call: TRBV6-1
d_call: -
j_call: TRBJ1-5
cdr3_aa: ASREAHSNQPQH

v_call: TRBV10-1
d_call: -
j_call: TRBJ2-1
cdr3_aa: ASSDGGRTFSYNEQF

v_call: TRBV7-9
d_call: -
j_call: TRBJ1-5
cdr3_aa: ASSFKQGPPTNSNQPQH

v_call: TRBV6-5
d_call: -
j_call: TRBJ2-1
cdr3_aa: ASSYRGGLRDEQF

v_call: TRBV19
d_call: TRBD1
j_call: TRBJ2-7
cdr3_aa: ASSTIGLGQGHHEQY

v_call: TRBV12-3/TRBV12-4
d_call: -
j_call: TRBJ1-3
cdr3_aa: ASSFFVNTIY

v_call: TRBV3-1/TRBV3-2
d_call: -
j_call: TRBJ2-2
cdr3_aa: ASSRRDSLGGELF

v_call: TRBV21-1
d_call: -
j_call: TRBJ1-5
cdr3_aa: ASSKAGQGSNQPQH

v_call: TRBV18
d_call: -
j_call: TRBJ1-1
cdr3_aa: ASSSTGLDTEAF

v_call: TRBV27
d_call: -
j_call: TRBJ1-5
cdr3_aa: ASSSIGAYLVIINENSNQPQH

v_call: TRBV9
d_call: -
j_call: TRBJ2-1
cdr3_aa: ASSPRGSEQF

v_call: TRBV14
d_call: -
j_call: TRBJ1-1
cdr3_aa: ASSQGPPSLTEAF